One sample yielded the 12 T cell receptor beta chains listed below, sequenced in a study of T cells in Graves' hyperthyroidism and ophthalmopathy (dated by TCRdb to between 2018 and 2021). Library generation was performed with multiplex PCR. Sequencing relied on an Illumina HiSeq 2000. TCR beta CDR3 regions were amplified from RNA transcripts. The first round of RT-PCR for the TCR CDR3 was performed with the HTBI primer set and the Qiagen OneStep RT-PCR kit. TCRdb cleaned the public reads at Q25 with fastp, built clones with MiXCR and kept in-frame beta chains. Each CDR3 protein gets just one entry, which takes the most common genes and DNA from the rows behind it. For this sample the table gives over 350,000 distinct CDR3 sequences, of which about 14% were detected only once. The ten largest account for 28% of the sample. Sequencing used blood. The receptors were sampled from a man aged 50 to 59 with Graves' ophthalmopathy.

V gene TRBV29-1 combines with J gene TRBJ1-4; 7 bases line up with TRBD1. Germline values: CDR1 SQVTM, CDR2 ANQGSEA. The CDR3 has 15 residues. J gave up 4 bases and V 7 bases, and 12 bases lay outside the gene matches. CDR3 sequence (DNA): TGCAGCGCCTACAGGGGAGGGAACCGTAATGAAAAACTGTTTTTT. Its translation: CSAYRGGNRNEKLFF.

This clonotype was counted ten times or more. The chain's CDR3 is CASSELPSYNEQFF. The CDR3 DNA reads as TGCGCCAGCAGTGAGTTGCCCTCCTACAATGAGCAGTTCTTC. The chain links TRBV10-1 to TRBJ2-1; D is unclear. The CDR3 consists of 14 residues. Germline CDR1 WNHNN, CDR2 SYGVQD (reference sequence). The V gene lost 1 base and the J gene lost 0 bases, with 4 bases spanning the gap.

A few counts support this clonotype. J is TRBJ2-1 and V is TRBV9; TRBD2 matches 9 bases. After removal of 4 bases from V and 1 base from J, the junction contained 9 bases not matched to a gene. The CDR3 spans 17 residues. Germline lookup yields CDR1 SGDLS and CDR2 YYNGEE. CDR3 DNA: TGTGCCAGCAGCCCTCAGAGCGGGAGGACTTCCTACAATGAGCAGTTCTTC. Protein sequence: CASSPQSGRTSYNEQFF.

This clonotype was observed at least ten times. This chain joins TRBV3-1 and TRBJ2-3; a weak D match, TRBD2 (7 bases). CDR1 and CDR2 (germline): LGHDT, YNNKEL (reference sequence). The CDR3 runs to 16 residues. Between the trimmed V and J ends, which lost 2 bases and 0 bases, there was a span of 12 bases. CDR3 in DNA: TGTGCCAGCAGCCAAAGGGGGGGCAGAAGCACAGATACGCAGTATTTT. The encoded protein is CASSQRGGRSTDTQYF.

This chain joins TRBV4-1 and TRBJ1-2; TRBD1 aligns across 7 bases. Losses at the gene ends were 0 bases for V and 7 bases for J; bases not matched to a gene: 11. The CDR3 runs 16 residues. Germline V gene lookup returns CDR1 MGHRA and CDR2 YSYEKL. The CDR3: CASSQDSTGPMGGYTF. As DNA, the CDR3 is TGCGCCAGCAGCCAAGATTCGACAGGGCCGATGGGTGGCTACACCTTC.

This clonotype was seen repeatedly, ten times or more. The V gene is TRBV20-1, the J gene TRBJ1-5; D not resolved. This CDR3 region has 15 residues. Germline-derived CDR1 and CDR2 are DFQATT and SNEGSKA (reference sequence). V gave up 0 bases and J gave up 3 bases, with 12 bases separating them. Here the CDR3 reads CSARDLSIANQPQHF. The CDR3, as DNA: TGCAGTGCTAGAGATCTTTCCATAGCCAATCAGCCCCAGCATTTT.

In its sample, this clonotype was seen many times. V usage is TRBV28 and J usage is TRBJ2-3, with D perhaps TRBD2 (5 bases). The germline V and J ends were trimmed by 3 bases and 2 bases, with 9 bases remaining between them. This CDR3 is 14 amino acids long. Germline loops: CDR1 MDHEN, CDR2 SYDVKM. In DNA form, the CDR3 reads TGTGCCAGCAGTTTTGCCGGGAACACAGATACGCAGTATTTT. Translated, it gives CASSFAGNTDTQYF.

This clonotype showed up many times. The rearrangement uses TRBV27 and TRBJ2-5; D might be TRBD2 (7 bases). Trimming shortened V by 3 bases and J by 5 bases, and 13 bases separated the two germline ends. The CDR3 covers 14 residues. Per the germline V gene, CDR1 is MNHEY and CDR2 is SMNVEV (reference sequence). The CDR3 reads CASSFGGGGETQYF. As DNA, the CDR3 is TGTGCCAGCAGTTTTGGGGGGGGCGGTGAGACCCAGTACTTC.

The chain carries TRBV12-3 or TRBV12-4 and TRBJ1-1; D is undetermined. Trimming cost V 8 bases and J 11 bases, with 24 bases left between them. This CDR3 has 14 residues. The CDR3 DNA reads as TGTGCCAGCCCCTGCGGGGATATGCAAACGTGCGCTTTCTTT. Amino acid sequence: CASPCGDMQTCAFF.

This clonotype turned up a few times. At one of its ends the junction is not consistent with the germline gene, which may arise from a read error. V is TRBV5-1 and J is TRBJ2-7; 11 bases match TRBD2. Germline CDR1 is SGHRS and CDR2 is YFSETQ. CDR3 size: 15 residues. The CDR3 bases are TGTGCCAGCAGCTACACGGGACTAGCGGACTACGAGCAGTACTTC. It yields the protein CASSYTGLADYEQYF. Based on the CDR3 plus reference TRBV5-1 and TRBJ2-7, the full variable domain is KAGVTQTPRYLIKTRGQQVTLSCSPISGHRSVSWYQQTPGQGLQFLFEYFSETQRNKGNFPGRFSGRQFSNSRSEMNVSTLELGDSALYLCASSYTGLADYEQYFGPGTRLTVT.

This clonotype was found a few times. The rearrangement joins TRBV5-1 to TRBJ1-1; 11 positions agree with TRBD1. This CDR3 contains 16 residues. V lost 0 bases, J lost 1 base, and 2 bases stayed unmatched. Germline V CDR1 and CDR2: SGHRS, YFSETQ. This CDR3 is CASSLDGQGANTEAFF. DNA for the CDR3: TGCGCCAGCAGCTTGGACGGACAGGGGGCGAACACTGAAGCTTTCTTT.

There are many counts of this clonotype. The chain links TRBV10-3 to TRBJ1-5; tentatively, D is TRBD1 (5 bases). Looked up from germline, CDR1 is ENHRY and CDR2 is SYGVKD. Trimming removed 0 bases at V and 0 bases at J, with 18 bases between. The CDR3 covers 19 residues. The chain's CDR3 is CAISESGMVGAYSNQPQHF. The DNA for the CDR3 is TGTGCCATCAGTGAGTCGGGAATGGTCGGGGCCTATAGCAATCAGCCCCAGCATTTT.